This is a list of T cell receptor beta chains from one sample in a study of T cell responses to AZD1222 COVID-19 vaccine. Sequenced by immunoSEQ multiplex PCR; TCRdb stores in-frame clones only, minus some. The sample contains some 96,000 clones, about 87% of which appear only once. Sequenced material: peripheral blood, taken on day 0 of MenACWY control vaccination. The receptors come from an adult in good health. The CDR3 runs from the conserved cysteine through the conserved F or W. The D gene is left open where the match is weak. A clone size is listed for some rows: how often the clone was seen (once, few, many), or a class if it is expanded.

CDR3 protein: CASSRRRGTVQETQYF
CDR3 DNA: TGTGCCAGCAGTAGGAGGAGAGGGACAGTCCAAGAGACCCAGTACTTC
J gene: TRBJ2-5
CDR3 length: 16
clone size: NA
D gene: TRBD1
V gene: TRBV28

CDR3 protein: CASSSGQPYEQYF
CDR3 DNA: TGTGCCAGCAGCTCGGGACAGCCCTACGAGCAGTACTTC
J gene: TRBJ2-7
CDR3 length: 13
clone size: NA
D gene: TRBD1
V gene: TRBV7-8

CDR3 protein: CSAGLASYEQYF
CDR3 DNA: TGCAGCGCTGGACTAGCGTCCTACGAGCAGTACTTC
J gene: TRBJ2-7
CDR3 length: 12
clone size: NA
D gene: TRBD2
V gene: TRBV29-1

CDR3 protein: CASSVGRTNTEAFF
CDR3 DNA: TGTGCCAGCAGCGTAGGTCGGACGAACACTGAAGCTTTCTTT
J gene: TRBJ1-1
CDR3 length: 14
clone size: NA
D gene: NA
V gene: TRBV9

CDR3 protein: CASTDRSGVRSLHF
CDR3 DNA: TGTGCCAGCACCGACCGGTCCGGGGTTCGATCCCTCCACTTT
J gene: TRBJ1-6
CDR3 length: 14
clone size: NA
D gene: NA
V gene: TRBV7-2

CDR3 protein: CATQLGGGVNQPQHF
CDR3 DNA: TGTGCCACCCAACTTGGAGGGGGTGTCAATCAGCCCCAGCATTTT
J gene: TRBJ1-5
CDR3 length: 15
clone size: NA
D gene: NA
V gene: TRBV28

CDR3 protein: CASSPGDTGYEQYF
CDR3 DNA: TGCGCCAGCTCCCCCGGGGACACAGGTTACGAGCAGTACTTC
J gene: TRBJ2-7
CDR3 length: 14
clone size: NA
D gene: NA
V gene: TRBV10-1

CDR3 protein: CASSLRTGGGAYEQYF
CDR3 DNA: TGTGCCAGCAGCTTACGGACAGGGGGCGGCGCCTACGAGCAGTACTTC
J gene: TRBJ2-7
CDR3 length: 16
clone size: NA
D gene: TRBD1
V gene: TRBV7-2

CDR3 protein: CSVEDEVGTEAFF
CDR3 DNA: TGCAGCGTTGAAGATGAGGTAGGGACTGAAGCTTTCTTT
J gene: TRBJ1-1
CDR3 length: 13
clone size: NA
D gene: NA
V gene: TRBV29-1

CDR3 protein: CASSSDPSGPGNTIYF
CDR3 DNA: TGTGCCAGCAGCTCCGACCCCTCGGGGCCTGGAAACACCATATATTTT
J gene: TRBJ1-3
CDR3 length: 16
clone size: NA
D gene: NA
V gene: TRBV5-5

CDR3 protein: CASSPRTGGVAYNEQFF
CDR3 DNA: TGTGCCAGCAGCCCCCGGACAGGGGGGGTGGCCTACAATGAGCAGTTCTTC
J gene: TRBJ2-1
CDR3 length: 17
clone size: NA
D gene: TRBD1
V gene: TRBV7-9

CDR3 protein: CASSLTANQPQHF
CDR3 DNA: TGTGCCAGTAGTCTCACTGCGAATCAGCCCCAGCATTTT
J gene: TRBJ1-5
CDR3 length: 13
clone size: NA
D gene: NA
V gene: TRBV19

CDR3 protein: CASSPGSRGEQYF
CDR3 DNA: TGTGCCAGTAGTCCGGGATCTCGGGGCGAGCAGTACTTC
J gene: TRBJ2-7
CDR3 length: 13
clone size: NA
D gene: NA
V gene: TRBV19

CDR3 protein: CASRTRDAGELFF
CDR3 DNA: TGCGCCAGCAGGACGAGGGACGCCGGGGAGCTGTTTTTT
J gene: TRBJ2-2
CDR3 length: 13
clone size: NA
D gene: NA
V gene: TRBV5-1

CDR3 protein: CASSLGAADRVGGYTF
CDR3 DNA: TGTGCCAGCAGCTTGGGAGCGGCGGACAGGGTAGGAGGCTACACCTTC
J gene: TRBJ1-2
CDR3 length: 16
clone size: NA
D gene: TRBD1
V gene: TRBV5-6

CDR3 protein: CASTPVMNTEAFF
CDR3 DNA: TGTGCCAGCACCCCAGTCATGAACACTGAAGCTTTCTTT
J gene: TRBJ1-1
CDR3 length: 13
clone size: few
D gene: NA
V gene: TRBV9

CDR3 protein: CASSRPGLETEQFF
CDR3 DNA: TGTGCCAGCAGTAGGCCGGGACTAGAGACTGAGCAGTTCTTC
J gene: TRBJ2-1
CDR3 length: 14
clone size: NA
D gene: TRBD2
V gene: TRBV6-5

CDR3 protein: CASSPRGGGYEQYF
CDR3 DNA: TGTGCCAGCAGCCCCCGGGGAGGGGGCTACGAGCAGTACTTC
J gene: TRBJ2-7
CDR3 length: 14
clone size: NA
D gene: NA
V gene: TRBV3-1/TRBV3-2

CDR3 protein: CASSWGQGEHEQYF
CDR3 DNA: TGTGCCAGCAGTTGGGGACAGGGGGAACACGAGCAGTACTTC
J gene: TRBJ2-7
CDR3 length: 14
clone size: NA
D gene: TRBD1
V gene: TRBV6-5

CDR3 protein: CASSSPPSSTDTQYF
CDR3 DNA: TGTGCCAGCAGCTCCCCACCTTCTAGCACAGATACGCAGTATTTT
J gene: TRBJ2-3
CDR3 length: 15
clone size: once
D gene: NA
V gene: TRBV6-5

CDR3 protein: CASSYWADPGTYEQYF
CDR3 DNA: TGTGCCAGCAGTTACTGGGCGGACCCTGGCACCTACGAGCAGTACTTC
J gene: TRBJ2-7
CDR3 length: 16
clone size: NA
D gene: NA
V gene: TRBV6-2/TRBV6-3

CDR3 protein: CASSSNRGRTEAFF
CDR3 DNA: TGTGCCAGCAGCTCCAACAGGGGGCGGACTGAAGCTTTCTTT
J gene: TRBJ1-1
CDR3 length: 14
clone size: NA
D gene: TRBD1
V gene: TRBV7-9

CDR3 protein: CASSSVRTGIGYTF
CDR3 DNA: TGTGCCAGCAGTTCCGTACGGACAGGGATTGGCTACACCTTC
J gene: TRBJ1-2
CDR3 length: 14
clone size: NA
D gene: TRBD1
V gene: TRBV6-5